These 23 T cell receptor beta chains originate from one sample sequenced in a study of blood T cell repertoires in COVID-19. Sequencing used immunoSEQ multiplex PCR; TCRdb keeps in-frame clones, though not all of them. The table lists about 380,000 clones, roughly 86% of them singletons. The sequenced sample consisted of PBMCs or T cells enriched from blood (not recorded which). Source of these receptors: a man aged 25 to 45 who had recovered from COVID-19.

The V and J genes are TRBV4-3 and TRBJ2-4; possible D gene TRBD2, 6 bases. V dropped 0 bases and J dropped 7 bases, with 19 bases sitting between them. This CDR3 comprises 17 residues. CDR1 is LGHNA, CDR2 YSLEER, per germline. The CDR3 is CASSQDWRGAEANIQYF. The CDR3 DNA reads TGCGCCAGCAGCCAAGATTGGAGGGGCGCGGAGGCCAACATTCAGTACTTC.

The chain recombines TRBV11-2 with TRBJ2-3; 9 bases align to TRBD2. The junction had 5 bases not matched to a gene; V was cut back by 0 bases and J by 4 bases. The CDR3 sequence is 16 residues long. CDR1 is SGHAT, CDR2 FQNNGV, per germline. The CDR3 here is CASSLDQLAGADTQYF. The DNA for the CDR3 is TGTGCCAGCAGCTTAGATCAGTTAGCGGGGGCAGATACGCAGTATTTT.

The chain links TRBV5-1 to TRBJ1-3; weak D call: TRBD1 (5 bases). V lost 0 bases, J lost 0 bases, and 10 bases lay in between. In germline, CDR1 is SGHRS, CDR2 YFSETQ. There are 16 residues in the CDR3. Here the CDR3 reads CASSLGQLSSGNTIYF. The DNA for the CDR3 is TGCGCCAGCAGCTTGGGACAGCTGAGCTCTGGAAACACCATATATTTT.

The chain combines TRBV7-9 with TRBJ1-1; 10 positions match TRBD1. J was trimmed by 2 bases and V by 5 bases; bases with no gene match: 11. The CDR3 spans 17 residues. CDR1 is SEHNR and CDR2 is FQNEAQ in the germline V gene (reference sequence). CDR3 nucleotides: TGTGCCAGCAGCCCCATAGGGTGGACAGGGGGAAACACTGAAGCTTTCTTT. Residues: CASSPIGWTGGNTEAFF.

This chain joins TRBV19 and TRBJ1-3; perhaps TRBD1 as D (6 bases). The CDR3 covers 15 residues. Germline values: CDR1 LNHDA, CDR2 SQIVND (reference sequence). Trimming left V 6 bases short and J 1 base short, with 13 bases between. The CDR3 region has the DNA TGTGCCAGTAGCGACAGGCCGGCGTCTGGAAACACCATATATTTT. It codes for CASSDRPASGNTIYF. Full variable domain (rest looked up from reference TRBV19 and TRBJ1-3): DGGITQSPKYLFRKEGQNVTLSCEQNLNHDAMYWYRQDPGQGLRLIYYSQIVNDFQKGDIAEGYSVSREKKESFPLTVTSAQKNPTAFYLCASSDRPASGNTIYFGEGSWLTVV.

V and J are TRBV7-9 and TRBJ1-4; 9 nucleotides agree with TRBD1. The V segment lost 5 bases and the J segment 5 bases; nucleotides outside the gene matches: 9. The germline CDR1 and CDR2 sequences are SEHNR and FQNEAQ (reference sequence). The CDR3 totals 16 residues. CDR3 loop: CASSQRTGAPNEKLFF. The CDR3 DNA follows: TGTGCCAGCAGCCAACGGACAGGGGCTCCCAATGAAAAACTGTTTTTT.

This clone is a singleton in its sample. This rearrangement joins TRBV18 to TRBJ1-5, with D maybe TRBD1 (6 bases). Between the trimmed V and J ends, which lost 4 bases and 6 bases, there was a span of 10 bases. Germline V gives CDR1 KGHSH, CDR2 LQKENI. The CDR3 has 13 amino acids. Here the CDR3 DNA reads TGTGCCAGCTCACTAACAGGGACTCAGCCCCAGCATTTT. Protein sequence: CASSLTGTQPQHF.

This clone was observed once. This chain uses TRBV30 with TRBJ1-1, with D unclear. This CDR3 comprises 13 residues. With 1 base removed from V and 4 bases from J, the gap between germline ends came to 10 bases. The V gene's germline CDR1 is GTSNPN and CDR2 SVGIG (reference sequence). As DNA, the CDR3 is TGTGCCTGGAGTGAGGAGGGCTCCACTGAAGCTTTCTTT. This translates into CAWSEEGSTEAFF.

V usage is TRBV7-8 and J usage is TRBJ2-3; 10 bases agree with TRBD2. V trimming: 1 base; J trimming: 5 bases; junction bases outside the gene matches: 6. The length of the CDR3 is 16 residues. CDR1 is SGHVS and CDR2 is FQNEAQ in the germline V gene. The CDR3 loop reads CASSLVLTSGKDTQYF. CDR3 DNA: TGTGCCAGCAGCTTAGTACTAACTAGCGGGAAAGATACGCAGTATTTT.

The chain employs TRBV5-1 and TRBJ1-1; no definite D call. The CDR3 loop spans 14 amino acids. Trimming removed 2 bases at V and 0 bases at J, with 8 bases between. Germline CDR1 and CDR2: SGHRS and YFSETQ. In DNA, the CDR3 is TGCGCCAGCAGCTTCGGCAGGTTGAACACTGAAGCTTTCTTT. Its protein is CASSFGRLNTEAFF.

The V and J genes are TRBV27 and TRBJ2-7; weak D call: TRBD1 (6 bases). The length of the CDR3 is 15 residues. In germline, CDR1 is MNHEY, CDR2 SMNVEV (reference sequence). With 2 bases removed from V and 2 bases from J, the gap between germline ends came to 13 bases. CDR3 sequence (DNA): TGTGCCAGCAGTTTACTTCAGGGGTCACCCTACGAGCAGTACTTC. It yields the protein CASSLLQGSPYEQYF.

This clone was seen a handful of times. This chain joins TRBV4-3 and TRBJ1-2; no definite D call. The V gene lost 6 bases and the J gene lost 5 bases, with 19 bases spanning the gap. The CDR3 covers 15 residues. CDR1 is LGHNA and CDR2 is YSLEER in the germline V gene. The DNA of the CDR3 is TGCGCCAGCAGTCTAGATAGGAAGGGAGCGTATGGCTACACCTTC. Protein: CASSLDRKGAYGYTF.

This clone occurred once. The rearrangement links TRBV5-1 to TRBJ2-1, with 7 bases that match TRBD1. The CDR3 sequence is 13 residues long. Germline CDR1 and CDR2: SGHRS and YFSETQ. Trimming cost V 4 bases and J 7 bases; bases outside gene matches: 5. CDR3 loop: CASSRDRSNEQFF. Here the CDR3 DNA reads TGCGCCAGCAGCCGGGACAGATCTAATGAGCAGTTCTTC.

The chain employs TRBV18 and TRBJ1-2, with TRBD1 matching 9 bases. The CDR3 consists of 14 residues. From germline, CDR1 is KGHSH and CDR2 LQKENI. Trimming removed 4 bases from V and 7 bases from J; junction bases left unmatched: 7. The CDR3 spells CASSLGQGPGGYTF. CDR3 bases: TGTGCCAGCTCACTTGGACAGGGGCCAGGTGGCTACACCTTC.

The V and J genes are TRBV28 and TRBJ1-1; no clear D. Germline lookup yields CDR1 MDHEN and CDR2 SYDVKM. V was clipped by 5 bases and J by 8 bases, with 12 bases between them. This CDR3 comprises 12 residues. This chain's CDR3 is CASSRPRWEAFF. As DNA, the CDR3 is TGTGCCAGCAGTCGACCCAGGTGGGAAGCTTTCTTT.

In regard to this clone: This CDR3 is also generated by other DNA sequences in the sample. The chain couples TRBV7-2 to TRBJ1-5; TRBD1 might be the D (5 bases). Trimming took 5 bases from V and 7 from J, leaving 12 bases between them. The CDR3 length is 13 residues. Per the germline V gene, CDR1 is SGHTA and CDR2 is FQGNSA. This CDR3 is CASSPQGGQPQHF. The DNA for the CDR3 is TGTGCCAGCAGCCCCCAGGGTGGCCAGCCCCAGCATTTT. Using reference TRBV7-2 and TRBJ1-5 for the parts outside the CDR3, the full variable domain is GAGVSQSPSNKVTEKGKDVELRCDPISGHTALYWYRQSLGQGLEFLIYFQGNSAPDKSGLPSDRFSAERTGGSVSTLTIQRTQQEDSAVYLCASSPQGGQPQHFGDGTRLSIL.

The chain carries TRBV10-3 and TRBJ2-1; a possible D gene is TRBD2 (6 bases). CDR1 and CDR2 from the germline V gene are ENHRY and SYGVKD. The length of the CDR3 is 16 residues. The ends were cut back, 3 bases at V and 0 bases at J, with 12 bases in the middle. DNA of the CDR3: TGTGCCATCAGTGACGGGGGACTTGGCTCCTACAATGAGCAGTTCTTC. Translating gives CAISDGGLGSYNEQFF.

The CDR3 region has the DNA TGTGCCAGCCGGGGAAACACAGATACGCAGTATTTT. It yields the protein CASRGNTDTQYF. J is TRBJ2-3 and V is TRBV7-2; a weak D match, TRBD2 (5 bases). CDR1 and CDR2 from the germline V gene are SGHTA and FQGNSA. V lost 8 bases to trimming and J lost 2 bases, with 8 bases between them. This CDR3 has 12 amino acids.

The gene calls are TRBV11-2 and TRBJ2-5, with a tentative D call TRBD1 (5 bases). Trimming left V 5 bases short and J 0 bases short, with 10 bases between. Germline CDR1 reads SGHAT; CDR2 reads FQNNGV. The CDR3 is 14 amino acids. This CDR3 reads CASSQMTDQETQYF. CDR3 DNA: TGTGCCAGCAGCCAAATGACAGACCAAGAGACCCAGTACTTC.

Here the CDR3 reads CASSIGRQGSPKNIQYF. The CDR3 bases are TGTGCCAGTAGTATAGGGAGACAGGGATCCCCCAAAAACATTCAGTACTTC. This chain joins TRBV19 and TRBJ2-4, with 7 bases that match TRBD1. V lost 1 base, J lost 2 bases, and 8 bases stayed unmatched. The CDR3 spans 17 residues. CDR1 is LNHDA, CDR2 SQIVND, per germline (reference sequence).

With respect to this clone: Other DNA sequences of this sample code for an identical CDR3. V and J are TRBV27 and TRBJ1-1; perhaps TRBD1 as D (5 bases). This CDR3 has 13 residues. V was pared by 2 bases and J by 2 bases, with 6 bases between. Germline assignment: CDR1 MNHEY and CDR2 SMNVEV (reference sequence). The CDR3 DNA follows: TGTGCCAGCAGTTTAAGGGGTAACACTGAAGCTTTCTTT. Encoded protein: CASSLRGNTEAFF.

The chain recombines TRBV3-1 (or the pseudogene TRBV3-2) with TRBJ2-7; D not certain. Deletions cut 4 bases from V and 2 bases from J, with 9 bases between. The V gene's germline CDR1 is LGHDT and CDR2 YNNKEL (reference sequence). The CDR3 extends over 13 amino acids. The CDR3 DNA is TGTGCCAGCAGCCCATACTCCACCTACGAGCAGTACTTC. This codes for CASSPYSTYEQYF.

The chain employs TRBV30 and TRBJ1-6; 9 positions match TRBD1. The junction had 5 bases not matched to a gene; V was cut back by 1 base and J by 10 bases. The CDR3 runs 14 residues. Germline values: CDR1 GTSNPN, CDR2 SVGIG (reference sequence). CDR3 protein: CAWSEGQGSSPLHF. The DNA for the CDR3 is TGTGCCTGGAGTGAGGGACAGGGCTCCTCACCCCTCCACTTT.